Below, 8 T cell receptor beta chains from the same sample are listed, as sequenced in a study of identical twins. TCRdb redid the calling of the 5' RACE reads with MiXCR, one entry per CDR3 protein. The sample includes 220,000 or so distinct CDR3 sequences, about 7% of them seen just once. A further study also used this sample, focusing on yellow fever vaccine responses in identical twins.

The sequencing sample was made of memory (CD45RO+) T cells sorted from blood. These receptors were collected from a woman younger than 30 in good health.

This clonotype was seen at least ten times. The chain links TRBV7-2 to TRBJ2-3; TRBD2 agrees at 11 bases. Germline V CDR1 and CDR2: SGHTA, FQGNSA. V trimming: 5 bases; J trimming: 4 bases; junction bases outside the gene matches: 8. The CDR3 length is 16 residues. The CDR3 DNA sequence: TGTGCCAGCAGCCAATGGACTAGCGGGTGGGCAGATACGCAGTATTTT. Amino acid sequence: CASSQWTSGWADTQYF.

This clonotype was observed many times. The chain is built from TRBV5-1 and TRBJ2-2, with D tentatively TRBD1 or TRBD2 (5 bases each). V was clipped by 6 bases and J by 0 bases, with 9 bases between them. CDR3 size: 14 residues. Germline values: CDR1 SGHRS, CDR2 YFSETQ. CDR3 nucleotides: TGCGCCAGCACCGGGACGGCGAACACCGGGGAGCTGTTTTTT. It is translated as CASTGTANTGELFF.

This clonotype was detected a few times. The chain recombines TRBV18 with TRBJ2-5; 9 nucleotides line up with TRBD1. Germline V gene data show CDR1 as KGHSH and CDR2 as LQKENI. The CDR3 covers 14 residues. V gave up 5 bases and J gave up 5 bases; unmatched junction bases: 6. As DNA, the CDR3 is TGTGCCAGCTCAGCGGGGACAGGGCTCGAGACCCAGTACTTC. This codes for CASSAGTGLETQYF.

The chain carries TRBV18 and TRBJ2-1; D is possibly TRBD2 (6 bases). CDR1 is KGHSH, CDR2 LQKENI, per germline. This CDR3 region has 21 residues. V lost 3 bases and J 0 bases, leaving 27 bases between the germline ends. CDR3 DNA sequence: TGTGCCAGCTCACCCACTGCGGCCGTTGGTCGGGGGTCGAGCTCCTACAATGAGCAGTTCTTC. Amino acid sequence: CASSPTAAVGRGSSSYNEQFF. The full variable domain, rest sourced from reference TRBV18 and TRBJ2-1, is NAGVMQNPRHLVRRRGQEARLRCSPMKGHSHVYWYRQLPEEGLKFMVYLQKENIIDESGMPKERFSAEFPKEGPSILRIQQVVRGDSAAYFCASSPTAAVGRGSSSYNEQFFGPGTRLTVL.

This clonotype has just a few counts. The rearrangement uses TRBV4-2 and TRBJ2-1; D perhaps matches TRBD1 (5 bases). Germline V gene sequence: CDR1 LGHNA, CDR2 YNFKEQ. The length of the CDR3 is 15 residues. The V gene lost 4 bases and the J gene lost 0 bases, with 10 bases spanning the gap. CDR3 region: CASSPGLYSYNEQFF. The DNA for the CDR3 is TGTGCCAGCAGCCCAGGGCTTTACTCCTACAATGAGCAGTTCTTC.

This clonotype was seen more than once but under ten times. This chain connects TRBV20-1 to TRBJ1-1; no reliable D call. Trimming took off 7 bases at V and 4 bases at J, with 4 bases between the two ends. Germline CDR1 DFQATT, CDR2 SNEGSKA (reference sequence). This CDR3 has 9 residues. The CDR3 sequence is CSVSTEAFF. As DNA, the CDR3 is TGCAGTGTAAGCACTGAAGCTTTCTTT.

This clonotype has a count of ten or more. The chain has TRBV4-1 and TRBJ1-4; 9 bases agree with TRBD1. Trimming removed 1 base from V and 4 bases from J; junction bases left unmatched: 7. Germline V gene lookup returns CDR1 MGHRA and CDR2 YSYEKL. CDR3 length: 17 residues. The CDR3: CASSQGGQGFGNEKLFF. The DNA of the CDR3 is TGCGCCAGCAGCCAAGGGGGACAGGGATTTGGTAATGAAAAACTGTTTTTT.

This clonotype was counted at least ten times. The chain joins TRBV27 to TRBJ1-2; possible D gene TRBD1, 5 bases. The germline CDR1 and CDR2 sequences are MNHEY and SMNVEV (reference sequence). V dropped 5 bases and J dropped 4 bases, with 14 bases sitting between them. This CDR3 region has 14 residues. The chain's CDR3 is CASSPWGGLYGYTF. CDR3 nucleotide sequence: TGTGCCAGCAGTCCCTGGGGGGGTCTCTATGGCTACACCTTC.